The clone carrying this T cell receptor beta chain was seen only a few times. Its antigen is still unknown. Amplification used 60 Vbeta primers and 13 Jbeta primers. The data were produced by immunoSEQ multiplex PCR, yet TCRdb's version contains in-frame clones alone and is incomplete. The profile shows about 190,000 clones, 70% to 75% of them singletons. This sample was taken from a study of cytomegalovirus exposure and HLA in healthy donors. Trimming removed 7 bases from V and 0 bases from J, with 8 bases in between. This CDR3 has 13 residues. Germline CDR1 is LNHDA and CDR2 is SQIVND (reference sequence). Donors in the study were healthy people who gave bone marrow. The study's findings and limits: As was reported, the classifier diagnosed cytomegalovirus status with high specificity and sensitivity. In vitro assays verified that three CMV-associated chains recognized CMV antigens specifically. The authors later found most CMV-associated TCR beta chains appeared HLA-restricted.

The sequence came from a man under 40 in good health and CMV-seropositive. What was sequenced was PBMCs. The V and J genes are TRBV19 and TRBJ2-3; possibly TRBD1 for D (5 bases). For the CDR3, the DNA is TGTGCCAGTACCAGGGCTAGCACAGATACGCAGTATTTT. Its translation: CASTRASTDTQYF.